The 22 T cell receptor beta chains below all came from one sample that was sequenced in a study of cytomegalovirus exposure and HLA in healthy donors (dated by TCRdb to the late 2010s). Libraries were constructed by the immunoSEQ multiplex PCR assay. For the multiplex PCR, a mixture combining 60 forward primers for TCR Vbeta segments and 13 reverse primers for TCR Jbeta segments was used. Sourced from immuneACCESS, this table was stored by TCRdb with only in-frame sequences that have V and J called. A share of the clones is absent; for the studies checked, an unresolved V gene accounts for under half, and the remainder has no known explanation. Recorded for this sample are about 140,000 clones; 73% of them occurred a single time. The ten largest account for over 1% of the sample. Sequenced material: PBMCs. The receptors shown here come from a woman between 40 and 50 years old in good health and CMV-seronegative.

The rearrangement uses TRBV6-5 and TRBJ1-1, with 8 bases lining up with TRBD1. V lost 6 bases to trimming and J lost 1 base; unmatched junction nucleotides: 4. CDR3 length equals 14 residues. Per the germline V gene, CDR1 is MNHEY and CDR2 is SVGAGI. The CDR3 DNA reads TGTGCCAGCAGGACGACAGGGGAGAACACTGAAGCTTTCTTT. This gives the protein CASRTTGENTEAFF.

The V and J genes are TRBV9 and TRBJ1-2, with D perhaps matching TRBD1 (6 bases). The CDR3 is 13 amino acids. V lost 5 bases to trimming and J lost 8 bases, with 16 bases between them. In germline, CDR1 is SGDLS, CDR2 YYNGEE. This CDR3 is CASSGTPLEGYTF. The CDR3 DNA reads TGTGCCAGCAGTGGGACACCCTTGGAGGGCTACACCTTC.

The DNA of the CDR3 is TGCGCCAGCAGCTCGGACAATGGCCAAGAGACCCAGTACTTC. This codes for CASSSDNGQETQYF. The rearrangement links TRBV5-1 to TRBJ2-5; the D gene is possibly TRBD1 (5 bases). The ends were cut back, 3 bases at V and 1 base at J, with 10 bases in the middle. Germline values: CDR1 SGHRS, CDR2 YFSETQ. The CDR3 length is 14 residues.

The CDR3 protein is CASSQGRTGRPQSSYEQYV. The CDR3 region has the DNA TGTGCCAGCAGCCAGGGGAGGACAGGGCGACCCCAAAGCTCCTACGAGCAGTACGTC. The rearrangement joins TRBV27 to TRBJ2-7; 8 bases are a match to TRBD1. V shed 6 bases, J shed 0 bases, and the junction held 19 bases outside the gene matches. Germline CDR1 and CDR2: MNHEY and SMNVEV (reference sequence). The CDR3 sequence is 19 residues long.

This chain connects TRBV12-5 to TRBJ2-1; D perhaps matches TRBD1 (6 bases). The CDR3 is 14 residues long. CDR1 LGHNT and CDR2 FRNRAP come from the germline V gene. Trimming removed 3 bases from V and 2 bases from J, with 8 bases in between. DNA for the CDR3: TGTGCTAGTGGTTTCGGGGACACCTACAATGAGCAGTTCTTC. It encodes CASGFGDTYNEQFF.

The chain links TRBV7-8 to TRBJ1-5; 11 nucleotides agree with TRBD1. This CDR3 comprises 17 residues. Germline V gene sequence: CDR1 SGHVS, CDR2 FQNEAQ. The trim removed 5 bases at V and 0 bases at J, leaving 6 bases unmatched. The DNA for the CDR3 is TGTGCCAGCAGCGAAGGGACAGGGGGAAATAGCAATCAGCCCCAGCATTTT. Translated, it gives CASSEGTGGNSNQPQHF.

The rearrangement links TRBV6-6 to TRBJ1-3, with a possible D match to TRBD1 (5 bases). Trimming cost V 8 bases and J 0 bases, with 14 bases left between them. This CDR3 is built from 15 residues. Looked up from germline, CDR1 is MNHNY and CDR2 is SVGAGI (reference sequence). The CDR3 protein is CASRGPTDSGNTIYF. CDR3 sequence (DNA): TGTGCCAGCCGAGGACCGACAGACTCTGGAAACACCATATATTTT.

This clone was observed a single time. The chain links TRBV7-9 to TRBJ2-3, with a weak D call TRBD2 (6 bases). Germline CDR1 is SEHNR and CDR2 is FQNEAQ (reference sequence). Trimming removed 5 bases at V and 8 bases at J, with 20 bases between. This CDR3 contains 15 residues. The CDR3 is CASSAGTLDAPTQYF. The CDR3, as DNA: TGTGCCAGCAGCGCCGGGACTCTTGATGCTCCTACGCAGTATTTT.

The chain links TRBV5-1 to TRBJ2-3; TRBD2 matches 8 bases. J lost 2 bases, V lost 2 bases, and 4 bases had no gene match. Germline V gene lookup returns CDR1 SGHRS and CDR2 YFSETQ. This CDR3 is 15 amino acids long. The CDR3 protein is CASSFRGGTTDTQYF. The CDR3, as DNA: TGCGCCAGCAGCTTCCGCGGGGGGACCACAGATACGCAGTATTTT.

The table lists this clone with a few counts. The gene calls are TRBV5-1 and TRBJ1-1; tentatively, D is TRBD1 (5 bases). The CDR3 sequence is 19 residues long. CDR1 and CDR2 from the germline V gene are SGHRS and YFSETQ. Trimming pared 5 bases from V and 3 bases from J, leaving 29 bases between. The CDR3 reads CASSSGGITGRRDDTEAFF. The CDR3 DNA reads TGCGCCAGCAGTTCCGGGGGGATCACAGGAAGGAGGGATGACACTGAAGCTTTCTTT.

The gene calls are TRBV4-2 and TRBJ2-7; D is unclear. Germline V gene sequence: CDR1 LGHNA, CDR2 YNFKEQ. This CDR3 spans 16 amino acids. Trimming removed 1 base from V and 0 bases from J, with 13 bases in between. The chain's CDR3 is CASSQVMVWASYEQYV. Written as DNA, the CDR3 is TGTGCCAGCAGCCAAGTTATGGTCTGGGCCTCCTACGAGCAGTACGTC.

A few counts support this clone. This chain connects TRBV5-4 to TRBJ2-1; 7 bases fit TRBD2. The CDR3 totals 15 residues. J was trimmed by 6 bases and V by 3 bases; bases with no gene match: 9. The V gene's germline CDR1 is SGHNT and CDR2 YYREEE (reference sequence). The CDR3 region is CASSSLTGTTNEQFF. In nucleotides, the CDR3 is TGTGCCAGCAGCTCTCTGACCGGGACTACCAATGAGCAGTTCTTC.

The chain combines TRBV5-4 with TRBJ2-2; TRBD1 aligns across 11 bases. J was trimmed by 6 bases and V by 0 bases; bases with no gene match: 7. The CDR3 covers 17 residues. Germline CDR1 is SGHNT and CDR2 is YYREEE (reference sequence). The CDR3 sequence is CASSLAGGTGGSGELFF. CDR3 DNA sequence: TGTGCCAGCAGCTTGGCCGGAGGGACAGGGGGGTCCGGGGAGCTGTTTTTT.

The table lists this clone with a few counts. The V and J genes are TRBV27 and TRBJ2-2, with D perhaps TRBD1 (5 bases). CDR3 length: 18 amino acids. V lost 5 bases, J lost 7 bases, and 26 bases lay in between. CDR1 is MNHEY, CDR2 SMNVEV, per germline (reference sequence). The CDR3 loop is CASSLLFAQLPRVGELFF. As DNA, the CDR3 is TGTGCCAGCAGTCTCCTTTTTGCGCAGCTGCCCAGGGTCGGGGAGCTGTTTTTT.

The chain has TRBV5-1 and TRBJ2-1; 7 nucleotides match TRBD1. There are 20 residues in the CDR3. Looked up from germline, CDR1 is SGHRS and CDR2 is YFSETQ. The V segment lost 7 bases and the J segment 4 bases; nucleotides outside the gene matches: 26. CDR3 protein: CASRASGWFSRRDSYNEQFF. Written as DNA, the CDR3 is TGCGCCAGCCGAGCCTCGGGGTGGTTTTCCCGTCGGGACAGTTACAATGAGCAGTTCTTC.

This chain joins TRBV7-9 and TRBJ1-2, with 7 bases lining up with TRBD1. The CDR3 totals 15 residues. Germline assignment: CDR1 SEHNR and CDR2 FQNEAQ (reference sequence). After removal of 0 bases from V and 3 bases from J, the junction contained 4 bases not matched to a gene. CDR3 amino acids: CASSLAPGTDYGYTF. The CDR3 bases are TGTGCCAGCAGCTTAGCCCCCGGGACAGACTATGGCTACACCTTC.

This chain uses TRBV7-9 with TRBJ1-1; no firm D call. V was trimmed by 5 bases and J by 4 bases, leaving 11 bases between them. Germline CDR1 and CDR2: SEHNR and FQNEAQ (reference sequence). The CDR3 sequence is 13 residues long. The CDR3 region has the DNA TGTGCCAGCAGCCCCGGGAGTGGCACTGAAGCTTTCTTT. Protein sequence: CASSPGSGTEAFF.

The chain has TRBV7-8 and TRBJ1-3; D not certain. Deletions cut 1 base from V and 0 bases from J, with 16 bases between. CDR1 is SGHVS, CDR2 FQNEAQ, per germline. The CDR3 is made up of 18 amino acids. The CDR3 DNA sequence: TGTGCCAGCAGCTTAGTTCGGAGGCCAGCACCCTCTGGAAACACCATATATTTT. Amino acids: CASSLVRRPAPSGNTIYF.

The chain employs TRBV18 and TRBJ1-4; no reliable D call. Germline V gives CDR1 KGHSH, CDR2 LQKENI. The CDR3 runs 16 residues. Between the trimmed V and J ends, which lost 3 bases and 0 bases, there was a span of 11 bases. CDR3 amino acids: CASSPAVIATNEKLFF. DNA of the CDR3: TGTGCCAGCTCACCGGCTGTGATCGCAACTAATGAAAAACTGTTTTTT.

A single count supports this clone. The chain employs TRBV19 and TRBJ1-1, with TRBD1 matching over 7 bases. The CDR3 spans 13 residues. Germline CDR1 and CDR2: LNHDA and SQIVND (reference sequence). Trimming took 6 bases from V and 5 from J; bases not matched to a gene: 6. CDR3 sequence (DNA): TGTGCCAGTAGAGATACAGGGGTGACTGAAGCTTTCTTT. Its translation is CASRDTGVTEAFF.

In this sample, this clone turned up once. V usage is TRBV5-4 and J usage is TRBJ2-1; 9 bases are a match to TRBD2. CDR1 SGHNT and CDR2 YYREEE come from the germline V gene (reference sequence). CDR3 length: 15 residues. The trim removed 5 bases at V and 6 bases at J, leaving 9 bases unmatched. CDR3 nucleotide sequence: TGTGCCAGCAGTTCGGGACTAGCTAAGGTCAATGAGCAGTTCTTC. Translated: CASSSGLAKVNEQFF.

The chain couples TRBV7-9 to TRBJ2-2; possible D gene TRBD1, 6 bases. V lost 1 base and J lost 6, with 6 bases in between. This CDR3 has 13 amino acids. Germline loops: CDR1 SEHNR, CDR2 FQNEAQ (reference sequence). Here the CDR3 reads CASSLEGAGELFF. For the CDR3, the DNA is TGTGCCAGCAGCTTAGAGGGGGCCGGGGAGCTGTTTTTT.